Each of the 12 T cell receptor beta chains below was sequenced from the same sample in a study of Ad26.COV2.S vaccination and SARS-CoV-2 variants. Sample treatment: 19 received Ad26.COV2.S at low or high dose, single or two shots; five or six received placebo; per-sample allocation not given. Vaccine and placebo recipients were sampled on day 63 after the first injection. Measured with immunoSEQ multiplex PCR; TCRdb has only the in-frame clones, and not every one. The sample carries fewer than 900,000 clones, 89% recorded once. The specimen comprised peripheral blood, sampled in a trial of Ad26.COV2.S vaccine versus placebo. The origin of the receptors is a person aged 18-65 years who received the Ad26.COV2.S COVID-19 vaccine or a placebo.

The chain employs TRBV5-1 and TRBJ2-5; D call uncertain. V was cut by 4 bases and J by 3 bases, with 16 bases left in between. The CDR3 spans 15 residues. Germline CDR1 reads SGHRS; CDR2 reads YFSETQ. CDR3 sequence reads: CASSSLGPREETQYF. The CDR3 nucleotides are TGCGCCAGCAGCAGCCTAGGGCCCCGGGAAGAGACCCAGTACTTC.

This clone showed up just a few times. V usage is TRBV7-9 and J usage is TRBJ1-2; D is unclear. The V end lost 5 bases, the J end lost 2 bases, and 12 bases lay between the germline ends. There are 14 residues in the CDR3. Looked up from germline, CDR1 is SEHNR and CDR2 is FQNEAQ (reference sequence). The CDR3 loop reads CASSGAGSNYGYTF. For the CDR3, the DNA is TGTGCCAGCAGCGGCGCTGGCTCGAACTATGGCTACACCTTC. The full variable domain, completed using reference TRBV7-9 and TRBJ1-2, is DTGVSQNPRHKITKRGQNVTFRCDPISEHNRLYWYRQTLGQGPEFLTYFQNEAQLEKSRLLSDRFSAERPKGSFSTLEIQRTEQGDSAMYLCASSGAGSNYGYTFGSGTRLTVV.

This chain connects TRBV6-5 to TRBJ2-7; possible D gene TRBD1, 6 bases. The CDR3 covers 14 residues. The germline CDR1 and CDR2 sequences are MNHEY and SVGAGI. V lost 2 bases to trimming and J lost 7 bases, with 15 bases between them. CDR3 nucleotides: TGTGCCAGCAGTTACCCAGGGCGCCAGGGGGAGCAGTACTTC. Its protein is CASSYPGRQGEQYF.

V gene TRBV2 combines with J gene TRBJ2-2; D might be TRBD1 or TRBD2, each matching 7 bases. Trimming left V 7 bases short and J 6 bases short, with 21 bases between. This CDR3 comprises 16 residues. Germline V gene data show CDR1 as SNHLY and CDR2 as FYNNEI. This CDR3 reads CASIEGASGGAGELFF. The CDR3 region has the DNA TGTGCCAGCATCGAGGGGGCTAGCGGCGGGGCCGGGGAGCTGTTTTTT.

The J gene is TRBJ1-4, the V gene TRBV5-6; D not resolved. V dropped 3 bases and J dropped 4 bases, with 10 bases sitting between them. The CDR3 length is 14 residues. Germline-derived CDR1 and CDR2 are SGHDT and YYEEEE. CDR3 nucleotides: TGTGCCAGCAGCTGGTTACGGGATAATGAAAAACTGTTTTTT. Protein sequence: CASSWLRDNEKLFF.

The J gene is TRBJ2-3, the V gene TRBV6-9; D not certain. Germline CDR1 MNHGY, CDR2 SVAAGI. With 5 bases removed from V and 4 bases from J, the gap between germline ends came to 16 bases. The CDR3 is 15 amino acids. In DNA form, the CDR3 reads TGTGCCAGCAGTGTCTTGGCACTGTGGGCAGATACGCAGTATTTT. Protein product: CASSVLALWADTQYF.

This clone has a single count. The chain joins TRBV9 to TRBJ1-6; D may be TRBD1 (6 bases). This CDR3 has 13 amino acids. V lost 4 bases, J lost 6 bases, and 8 bases lay in between. CDR1 and CDR2 from the germline V gene are SGDLS and YYNGEE. The CDR3 here is CASSPDSNSPLHF. The CDR3 DNA is TGTGCCAGCAGCCCGGACAGTAATTCACCCCTCCACTTT.

The chain combines TRBV5-8 with TRBJ1-4, with no clear D. V was shortened by 0 bases and J by 8 bases, with 14 bases between the two germline ends. The CDR3 is 15 amino acids. CDR1 and CDR2 from the germline V gene are SGHTS and YDEGEE. The CDR3 nucleotides read TGTGCCAGCAGCTTGGTCGGCTCCCCTAGGGAAAAACTGTTTTTT. Protein product: CASSLVGSPREKLFF.

This chain links TRBV7-9 with TRBJ1-3, with no clear D. Germline V gene sequence: CDR1 SEHNR, CDR2 FQNEAQ (reference sequence). CDR3 length equals 14 residues. The V and J ends lost 4 bases and 2 bases respectively, with 9 bases between them. CDR3 DNA sequence: TGTGCCAGCAGCTCTTTTTCACCTGGAAACACCATATATTTT. The encoded protein is CASSSFSPGNTIYF.

The chain uses TRBV6-6 and TRBJ1-5; possibly TRBD1 for D (6 bases). The CDR3 consists of 17 residues. V lost 5 bases and J lost 4, with 21 bases in between. CDR1 is MNHNY and CDR2 is SVGAGI in the germline V gene (reference sequence). The CDR3 region is CASSPRGQPIPNQPQHF. CDR3 DNA sequence: TGTGCCAGCAGTCCTCGGGGACAACCGATCCCAAATCAGCCCCAGCATTTT.

The chain links TRBV6-2 or TRBV6-3 to TRBJ1-5; TRBD1 matches 10 bases. After removal of 0 bases from V and 7 bases from J, the junction contained 12 bases not matched to a gene. CDR1 and CDR2 (germline): MNHEY, SVGEGT. This CDR3 spans 18 amino acids. CDR3 in DNA: TGTGCCAGCAGTTACTCGACCCCGGGACAGGGGTTGTGGCAGCCCCAGCATTTT. Protein product: CASSYSTPGQGLWQPQHF.

This chain links TRBV11-2 with TRBJ2-7; 9 nucleotides match TRBD1. The CDR3 loop spans 15 amino acids. With 5 bases clipped from V and 2 bases from J, the junction kept 7 bases outside the gene matches. Germline V gene sequence: CDR1 SGHAT, CDR2 FQNNGV. The CDR3 protein is CASSPDRGAPYEQYF. The CDR3 DNA follows: TGTGCCAGCAGCCCCGACAGGGGGGCTCCCTACGAGCAGTACTTC.